The next 14 T cell receptor beta chains were all read from a single sample in a study of blood T cell repertoires in COVID-19. Some clones are missing from TCRdb's copy, which holds only in-frame ones; the method was immunoSEQ multiplex PCR. In the table there are approximately 140,000 clones, about 91% of which are singletons. Sequenced: peripheral blood. Source of these receptors: a woman aged 55-70 years with acute or convalescent COVID-19.

V and J are TRBV28 and TRBJ1-2; 10 bases are a match to TRBD1. In germline, CDR1 is MDHEN, CDR2 SYDVKM. The CDR3 sequence is 15 residues long. V shed 5 bases, J shed 7 bases, and the junction held 10 bases outside the gene matches. The CDR3 region is CASSPGTGEVLGYTF. In DNA, the CDR3 is TGTGCCAGCAGTCCGGGGACAGGGGAGGTTCTTGGCTACACCTTC.

Here the CDR3 reads CASSSRGSGEAFF. CDR3 nucleotide sequence: TGTGCCAGTAGTAGCAGGGGATCTGGTGAAGCTTTCTTT. The chain links TRBV19 to TRBJ1-1; TRBD1 might be the D (6 bases). The CDR3 loop spans 13 amino acids. CDR1 LNHDA and CDR2 SQIVND come from the germline V gene (reference sequence). The V end was cut by 4 bases, the J end by 7 bases, with 13 bases between.

The V call is TRBV18, the J call TRBJ2-3; tentatively, D is TRBD2 (6 bases). This CDR3 has 16 residues. The germline gives CDR1 KGHSH, CDR2 LQKENI. The V gene lost 0 bases and the J gene lost 2 bases, with 12 bases spanning the gap. CDR3 in DNA: TGTGCCAGCTCACCACCGGACGGGAGAGTCACAGATACGCAGTATTTT. Its protein product is CASSPPDGRVTDTQYF.

This clone was counted a single time. The chain recombines TRBV11-2 with TRBJ1-6, with TRBD1 matching over 11 bases. V dropped 5 bases and J dropped 9; count of bases not matched to a gene: 9. Germline values: CDR1 SGHAT, CDR2 FQNNGV. The CDR3 covers 16 residues. The CDR3 coding sequence is TGTGCCAGCAGCCCCAACACGGGACAGGGGGGTTCACCCCTCCACTTT. Its protein is CASSPNTGQGGSPLHF.

This sequence joins TRBV18 and TRBJ2-4; D is possibly TRBD1 (6 bases). V was cut by 6 bases and J by 6 bases, with 12 bases left in between. Looked up from germline, CDR1 is KGHSH and CDR2 is LQKENI. CDR3 length: 13 residues. Here the CDR3 reads CASSQQGLNIQYF. CDR3 DNA: TGTGCCAGCTCTCAACAGGGTTTAAACATTCAGTACTTC.

The chain links TRBV2 to TRBJ2-2, with 7 bases aligning to TRBD1. Trimming at V came to 2 bases and at J to 3 bases, leaving 6 bases not matched to a gene. Germline V gives CDR1 SNHLY, CDR2 FYNNEI. This CDR3 region has 16 residues. The CDR3 nucleotides are TGTGCCAGCAGTGAAAGGCAGGGGGTGGACACCGGGGAGCTGTTTTTT. This gives the protein CASSERQGVDTGELFF.

This chain connects TRBV7-6 to TRBJ1-1; D gene uncertain. The V end was cut by 5 bases, the J end by 1 base, with 17 bases between. Germline V lookup: CDR1 SGHVS, CDR2 FNYEAQ. The CDR3 is made up of 16 amino acids. As DNA, the CDR3 is TGTGCCAGCAGCCCGCGGCTGTTCAAGACGAACACTGAAGCTTTCTTT. This translates into CASSPRLFKTNTEAFF.

The chain employs TRBV28 and TRBJ2-7, with 8 positions matching TRBD1. CDR3 length: 14 amino acids. Trimming cost V 2 bases and J 3 bases; bases outside gene matches: 3. Germline V CDR1 and CDR2: MDHEN, SYDVKM. CDR3 bases: TGTGCCAGCAGTTTACCCGGACAGGGCTACGAGCAGTACTTC. Amino acids: CASSLPGQGYEQYF. Drawing the rest from reference TRBV28 and TRBJ2-7, the complete variable domain is DVKVTQSSRYLVKRTGEKVFLECVQDMDHENMFWYRQDPGLGLRLIYFSYDVKMKEKGDIPEGYSVSREKKERFSLILESASTNQTSMYLCASSLPGQGYEQYFGPGTRLTVT.

This chain joins TRBV5-4 and TRBJ2-1; maybe TRBD2 (6 bases). Germline lookup yields CDR1 SGHNT and CDR2 YYREEE (reference sequence). Deletions cut 6 bases from V and 4 bases from J, with 20 bases between. The CDR3 spans 16 residues. The CDR3 DNA follows: TGTGCCAGCAAGTCCGTCTTATCCGGGGGATACAATGAGCAGTTCTTC. Its protein is CASKSVLSGGYNEQFF.

J is TRBJ2-6 and V is TRBV9; D is uncertain. Germline V gene sequence: CDR1 SGDLS, CDR2 YYNGEE. This CDR3 comprises 16 residues. Trimming removed 0 bases at V and 0 bases at J, with 7 bases between. CDR3 sequence reads: CASSVGFSSGANVLTF. The CDR3 DNA reads TGTGCCAGCAGCGTAGGTTTTAGCTCTGGGGCCAACGTCCTGACTTTC.

The CDR3 DNA reads as TGTGCCAGCAGCCCCCAGGGGCACGAGCAGTACTTC. Translated: CASSPQGHEQYF. The chain combines TRBV7-3 with TRBJ2-7, with TRBD1 as a possible D gene (6 bases). The CDR3 extends over 12 amino acids. The germline V and J ends were trimmed by 5 bases and 5 bases, with 10 bases remaining between them. From germline, CDR1 is SGHTA and CDR2 FQGTGA.

This chain links TRBV7-3 with TRBJ2-2; 8 bases are a match to TRBD1. The CDR3 covers 16 residues. Germline CDR1 SGHTA, CDR2 FQGTGA. V was clipped by 5 bases and J by 4 bases; unmatched bases: 9. Here the CDR3 DNA reads TGTGCCAGCAGCCTCCGGGCAGGGGGCATCACCGGGGAGCTGTTTTTT. Translating it yields CASSLRAGGITGELFF.

The chain links TRBV4-2 to TRBJ1-4; unclear D gene. The V end was cut by 1 base, the J end by 7 bases, with 13 bases between. In germline, CDR1 is LGHNA, CDR2 YNFKEQ. The CDR3 has 15 residues. This CDR3 is CASSQGGGIGEKLFF. CDR3 sequence (DNA): TGTGCCAGCAGCCAAGGAGGCGGCATCGGTGAAAAACTGTTTTTT.

The rearrangement joins TRBV19 to TRBJ2-5; 13 nucleotides align to TRBD2. V trimming: 10 bases; J trimming: 4 bases; junction bases outside the gene matches: 9. Germline lookup yields CDR1 LNHDA and CDR2 SQIVND (reference sequence). This CDR3 region has 15 residues. The CDR3 region is CATQTSGRTAETQYF. Written as DNA, the CDR3 is TGTGCCACCCAGACTAGCGGGAGGACCGCAGAGACCCAGTACTTC.